Shown below are 30 T cell receptor beta chains from a single sample sequenced in a study of T cells in Graves' hyperthyroidism and ophthalmopathy. TCR beta CDR3 regions were amplified from RNA. First-round RT-PCR targeting the TCR CDR3 was performed with the HTBI primer set. MiXCR, run by TCRdb on the multiplex PCR reads, gives a single entry per CDR3 protein. The sample includes about 350,000 distinct CDR3 sequences, about 15% of them seen just once. Sequencing was done on a sample of blood. These receptor sequences come from a woman aged 60-75 years with Graves' ophthalmopathy.

This clonotype was observed at least ten times. The V and J genes are TRBV27 and TRBJ2-5; 8 bases agree with TRBD2. CDR1 MNHEY and CDR2 SMNVEV come from the germline V gene (reference sequence). V trimming: 5 bases; J trimming: 2 bases; junction bases outside the gene matches: 4. The CDR3 has 14 amino acids. The CDR3 loop reads CASSPRGGQETQYF. DNA of the CDR3: TGTGCCAGCAGTCCCCGGGGGGGGCAAGAGACCCAGTACTTC.

This clonotype came up many times. CDR3 DNA: TGTGCCAGCAACTCCCGGGACAGGGGGGATCAGCCCCAGCATTTT. Translated, it gives CASNSRDRGDQPQHF. The chain couples TRBV6-1 to TRBJ1-5, with TRBD1 identical over 11 bases. V lost 7 bases, J lost 5 bases, and 7 bases stayed unmatched. The CDR3 extends over 15 amino acids. The germline gives CDR1 MNHNS, CDR2 SASEGT.

In DNA, the CDR3 is TGCGCCAGCAGCCCCCCCGCGGGAGGGGAGACCCAGTACTTC. Protein sequence: CASSPPAGGETQYF. The chain employs TRBV5-1 and TRBJ2-5; 9 nucleotides line up with TRBD2. Germline CDR1 is SGHRS and CDR2 is YFSETQ. Trimming cost V 4 bases and J 5 bases; bases outside gene matches: 6. The CDR3 is 14 residues long.

V is TRBV20-1 and J is TRBJ2-7; unclear D gene. V dropped 4 bases and J dropped 0 bases, with 13 bases sitting between them. In germline, CDR1 is DFQATT, CDR2 SNEGSKA (reference sequence). This CDR3 comprises 14 residues. For the CDR3, the DNA is TGCAGTGCTATTCGGACGGCGGACTCCTACGAGCAGTACTTC. Amino acid sequence: CSAIRTADSYEQYF.

This clonotype was seen only a few times. V gene TRBV2 combines with J gene TRBJ2-2; D is ambiguous. Trimming stripped 8 bases from V and 1 base from J, with 8 bases between. This CDR3 is built from 13 residues. Germline CDR1 is SNHLY and CDR2 is FYNNEI. The CDR3 protein is CASVPLNTGELFF. The CDR3 DNA sequence: TGTGCCAGCGTCCCATTGAACACCGGGGAGCTGTTTTTT.

Many counts were recorded for this clonotype. V is TRBV11-2 and J is TRBJ2-7, with a weak D call TRBD2 (6 bases). The germline CDR1 and CDR2 sequences are SGHAT and FQNNGV. The CDR3 contains 14 residues. V dropped 5 bases and J dropped 1 base, with 12 bases sitting between them. The CDR3 sequence is CASSLSGPSYEQYF. CDR3 nucleotide sequence: TGTGCCAGCAGCCTAAGCGGGCCTTCCTACGAGCAGTACTTC.

This clonotype has a handful of counts. V gene TRBV28 combines with J gene TRBJ2-4; D unclear. Per germline, CDR1 MDHEN and CDR2 SYDVKM. The CDR3 sequence is 16 residues long. Trimming took 5 bases from V and 0 from J, leaving 14 bases between them. CDR3 DNA: TGTGCCAGCAGTCCGCCGGGTTCCCTAGCCAAAAACATTCAGTACTTC. It translates to CASSPPGSLAKNIQYF.

The rearrangement links TRBV2 to TRBJ2-7; possibly TRBD2 for D (5 bases). Deletions cut 6 bases from V and 1 base from J, with 13 bases between. This CDR3 is built from 14 residues. Germline CDR1 reads SNHLY; CDR2 reads FYNNEI. The CDR3 DNA follows: TGTGCCAGCAGGGACCGGGGAGATTCCTACGAGCAGTACTTC. Residues: CASRDRGDSYEQYF.

The chain employs TRBV20-1 and TRBJ2-7, with 13 bases aligning to TRBD2. There are 20 residues in the CDR3. Germline V CDR1 and CDR2: DFQATT, SNEGSKA (reference sequence). V was clipped by 0 bases and J by 0 bases; unmatched bases: 14. CDR3 protein: CSARDAAGLAGPFHSYEQYF. The CDR3 region has the DNA TGCAGTGCTAGAGATGCGGCGGGACTAGCGGGACCATTCCACTCCTACGAGCAGTACTTC.

This clonotype was detected a few times. V gene TRBV2 combines with J gene TRBJ2-5, with TRBD1 identical over 9 bases. Per germline, CDR1 SNHLY and CDR2 FYNNEI. The CDR3 extends over 14 amino acids. Trimming removed 8 bases from V and 4 bases from J; junction bases left unmatched: 8. The CDR3 DNA reads TGTGCCAGCCGGGACAGGGTTATGGGAGAGACCCAGTACTTC. Encoded protein: CASRDRVMGETQYF.

This clonotype was recorded at least ten times. J is TRBJ2-7 and V is TRBV2; unclear D gene. This CDR3 contains 13 residues. Looked up from germline, CDR1 is SNHLY and CDR2 is FYNNEI. V was cut by 1 base and J by 6 bases, with 10 bases left in between. CDR3 DNA sequence: TGTGCCAGCAGTGAAGTGATGTGGGGCGAGCAGTACTTC. It translates to CASSEVMWGEQYF.

This sequence joins TRBV5-8 and TRBJ2-2; weak D call: TRBD1 (6 bases). Trimming removed 3 bases from V and 1 base from J, with 10 bases in between. This CDR3 has 15 amino acids. Germline loops: CDR1 SGHTS, CDR2 YDEGEE. The CDR3 nucleotides are TGTGCCAGCAGCTCGGGACACCTGAACACCGGGGAGCTGTTTTTT. Amino acid sequence: CASSSGHLNTGELFF.

The rearrangement uses TRBV28 and TRBJ2-7; D call uncertain. CDR3 size: 16 residues. CDR1 and CDR2 from the germline V gene are MDHEN and SYDVKM. The V end was cut by 5 bases, the J end by 9 bases, with 26 bases between. CDR3 residues: CASSRLRLTHPAGQYF. Here the CDR3 DNA reads TGTGCCAGCAGTCGCCTACGGTTGACACACCCTGCCGGGCAGTACTTC.

The rearrangement joins TRBV5-8 to TRBJ2-1; 7 positions agree with TRBD2. V was clipped by 4 bases and J by 4 bases; unmatched bases: 8. Germline loops: CDR1 SGHTS, CDR2 YDEGEE. This CDR3 region has 15 residues. The CDR3 DNA follows: TGTGCCAGCAGCCGGGAAGGACTAGGGTACAATGAGCAGTTCTTC. This gives the protein CASSREGLGYNEQFF.

This clonotype was picked up many times. CDR3 residues: CASSRGYEQFF. The CDR3 DNA reads as TGCGCCAGCAGCAGGGGGTATGAGCAGTTCTTC. The chain has TRBV5-1 and TRBJ2-1; TRBD1 is a possible D gene (6 bases). Germline V gives CDR1 SGHRS, CDR2 YFSETQ. The CDR3 is made up of 11 amino acids. V lost 4 bases to trimming and J lost 8 bases, with 7 bases between them. The variable domain in full, with the rest retrieved from reference TRBV5-1 and TRBJ2-1, is KAGVTQTPRYLIKTRGQQVTLSCSPISGHRSVSWYQQTPGQGLQFLFEYFSETQRNKGNFPGRFSGRQFSNSRSEMNVSTLELGDSALYLCASSRGYEQFFGPGTRLTVL.

At least ten counts were recorded for this clonotype. The chain combines TRBV24-1 with TRBJ2-7, with 11 bases aligning to TRBD2. Germline lookup yields CDR1 KGHDR and CDR2 SFDVKD. The CDR3 runs to 13 residues. Trimming took 9 bases from V and 1 from J; bases not matched to a gene: 1. The CDR3 DNA is TGTGCCACCCGACTAGCGGGATCCTACGAGCAGTACTTC. This codes for CATRLAGSYEQYF.

The sample holds many counts of this clonotype. V and J are TRBV3-1 and TRBJ2-7; 10 nucleotides line up with TRBD2. CDR3 length: 14 amino acids. Germline CDR1 LGHDT, CDR2 YNNKEL (reference sequence). V lost 5 bases to trimming and J lost 4 bases; unmatched junction nucleotides: 5. The CDR3 DNA follows: TGTGCCAGCAGCACACTAGCGGGACCGTACGAGCAGTACTTC. The encoded protein is CASSTLAGPYEQYF.

This clonotype was counted a few times. The chain combines TRBV9 with TRBJ2-7; D is uncertain. Germline V gene lookup returns CDR1 SGDLS and CDR2 YYNGEE. With 0 bases removed from V and 2 bases from J, the gap between germline ends came to 12 bases. The CDR3 covers 15 residues. The CDR3 region has the DNA TGTGCCAGCAGCGTAGCAACTACCGCCACCTACGAGCAGTACTTC. This gives the protein CASSVATTATYEQYF.

This clonotype was seen many times. The rearrangement joins TRBV20-1 to TRBJ2-3; 12 nucleotides align to TRBD2. Germline CDR1 DFQATT, CDR2 SNEGSKA (reference sequence). V shed 3 bases and J 0 bases; nucleotides not matched to a gene: 7. The CDR3 contains 17 residues. CDR3 loop: CSARGPGTSGSTDTQYF. Written as DNA, the CDR3 is TGCAGTGCTAGGGGTCCCGGGACTAGCGGGAGCACAGATACGCAGTATTTT.

The chain recombines TRBV7-9 with TRBJ1-6, with 7 bases that match TRBD1. V lost 5 bases, J lost 10 bases, and 8 bases stayed unmatched. CDR3 length: 14 amino acids. Germline CDR1 SEHNR, CDR2 FQNEAQ (reference sequence). DNA of the CDR3: TGTGCCAGCAGCCAAGGGGAGGGGGCCTCACCCCTCCACTTT. Its translation is CASSQGEGASPLHF.

In its sample, this clonotype was seen many times. The chain couples TRBV28 to TRBJ2-1; 11 nucleotides match TRBD2. The CDR3 is 15 amino acids. Germline V CDR1 and CDR2: MDHEN, SYDVKM. The junction had 3 bases not matched to a gene; V was cut back by 2 bases and J by 6 bases. CDR3 nucleotides: TGTGCCAGCAGTTTAGGGACTAGCGGACTCAATGAGCAGTTCTTC. This translates into CASSLGTSGLNEQFF.

The V and J genes are TRBV4-1 and TRBJ2-1; perhaps TRBD2 as D (5 bases). The V and J ends lost 0 bases and 4 bases respectively, with 13 bases between them. The CDR3 covers 16 residues. Germline CDR1 is MGHRA and CDR2 is YSYEKL. The CDR3 DNA reads TGCGCCAGCAGCCAAGATTGGGCTAGCCTATACAATGAGCAGTTCTTC. Translating gives CASSQDWASLYNEQFF.

This rearrangement joins TRBV10-3 to TRBJ1-6; D might be TRBD1 (5 bases). The CDR3 extends over 13 amino acids. Germline assignment: CDR1 ENHRY and CDR2 SYGVKD. The V end lost 6 bases, the J end lost 7 bases, and 10 bases lay between the germline ends. The CDR3 nucleotides are TGTGCCATCAGGGGGACGGAGAATTCACCCCTCCACTTT. As protein: CAIRGTENSPLHF.

This clonotype occurred a few times. The rearrangement links TRBV27 to TRBJ1-2; 7 bases match TRBD1. From germline, CDR1 is MNHEY and CDR2 SMNVEV (reference sequence). The trim removed 6 bases at V and 4 bases at J, leaving 5 bases unmatched. CDR3 length: 13 amino acids. In nucleotides, the CDR3 is TGTGCCAGCAGAAGGGACAGCTTCTATGGCTACACCTTC. It specifies CASRRDSFYGYTF.

This clonotype has at least ten counts. This chain joins TRBV5-1 and TRBJ2-7; TRBD1 matches at 11 bases. Germline V lookup: CDR1 SGHRS, CDR2 YFSETQ. This CDR3 has 15 residues. Unmatched junction bases numbered 5, after V lost 3 bases and J lost 3 bases. CDR3 in amino acids: CASSSTGTGGYEQYF. The CDR3 DNA follows: TGCGCCAGCAGCTCAACCGGGACAGGGGGCTACGAGCAGTACTTC.

This clonotype was picked up a small number of times. This chain joins TRBV4-1 and TRBJ2-7; no reliable D call. The germline V and J ends were trimmed by 0 bases and 4 bases, with 13 bases remaining between them. The germline gives CDR1 MGHRA, CDR2 YSYEKL. The CDR3 is 15 amino acids. CDR3 DNA sequence: TGCGCCAGCAGCCAAGATGCAGGCCCTCCTTACGAGCAGTACTTC. The encoded protein is CASSQDAGPPYEQYF.

This clonotype has more than one count but fewer than ten. The chain links TRBV3-1 to TRBJ2-5, with TRBD1 as a possible D gene (5 bases). Germline V gene lookup returns CDR1 LGHDT and CDR2 YNNKEL (reference sequence). Between the trimmed V and J ends, which lost 4 bases and 10 bases, there was a span of 13 bases. The CDR3 has 12 residues. CDR3 sequence: CASSPGRGIQYF. In nucleotides, the CDR3 is TGTGCCAGCAGCCCAGGTAGGGGTATCCAGTACTTC.

The rearrangement uses TRBV5-8 and TRBJ2-5, with D perhaps assigned TRBD1 or TRBD2 (6 bases each). The DNA end lines up better with TRBJ2-1; the J call may be wrong. Germline loops: CDR1 SGHTS, CDR2 YDEGEE. The CDR3 is made up of 15 amino acids. For the CDR3, the DNA is TGTGCCAGCCCAGTTAAGGCGGGACACCAAGAGACCCAGTTCTTC. The encoded protein is CASPVKAGHQETQFF.

The chain links TRBV5-1 to TRBJ1-4; D gene ambiguous. Per the germline V gene, CDR1 is SGHRS and CDR2 is YFSETQ. The CDR3 is 12 amino acids. The germline V and J ends were trimmed by 1 base and 8 bases, with 6 bases remaining between them. Written as DNA, the CDR3 is TGCGCCAGCAGCTTGCCAGGAGAAAAACTGTTTTTT. Translating it yields CASSLPGEKLFF.

This clonotype was seen only a few times. The rearrangement links TRBV6-1 to TRBJ1-2, with D unresolved. CDR1 and CDR2 (germline): MNHNS, SASEGT. The CDR3 covers 13 residues. V lost 6 bases to trimming and J lost 2 bases, with 10 bases between them. The CDR3 loop is CASSPKGNYGYTF. Written as DNA, the CDR3 is TGTGCCAGCAGCCCAAAGGGCAACTATGGCTACACCTTC.